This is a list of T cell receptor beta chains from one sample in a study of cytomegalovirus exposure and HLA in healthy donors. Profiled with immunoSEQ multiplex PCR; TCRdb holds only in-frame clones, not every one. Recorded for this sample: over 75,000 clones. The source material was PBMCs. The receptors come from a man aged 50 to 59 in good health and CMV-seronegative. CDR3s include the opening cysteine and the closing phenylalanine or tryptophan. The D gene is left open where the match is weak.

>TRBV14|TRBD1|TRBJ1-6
TGTGCCAGCAGCGGAAATATGGGGGACAGGGCTTCACCCCTCCACTTT
CASSGNMGDRASPLHF
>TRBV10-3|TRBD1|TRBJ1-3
TGTGCCATCAGTGAGCAAGGGGGCGGAAACACCATATATTTT
CAISEQGGGNTIYF
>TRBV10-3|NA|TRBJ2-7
TGTGCCATCAGTGAGGGGCTGGATCACTACGAGCAGTACTTC
CAISEGLDHYEQYF
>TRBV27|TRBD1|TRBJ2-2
TGTGCCAGCAGTTCCCGGGACAGGGGGTTCACCGGGGAGCTGTTTTTT
CASSSRDRGFTGELFF
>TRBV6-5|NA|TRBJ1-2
TGTGCCAGCGGGGGGGCGAATAACTATGGCTACACCTTC
CASGGANNYGYTF
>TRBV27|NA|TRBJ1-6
TGTGCCAGCAGTCCCGGGACACTAAATTCACCCCTCCACTTT
CASSPGTLNSPLHF
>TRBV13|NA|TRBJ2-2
TGTGCCAGCAGCATACGGGGTCTGGACGACCCGAACGCCGGGGAGCTGTTTTTT
CASSIRGLDDPNAGELFF
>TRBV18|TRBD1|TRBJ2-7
TGTGCCAGCTCTCCTGGACAGGCCTCCTACGAGCAGTACTTC
CASSPGQASYEQYF
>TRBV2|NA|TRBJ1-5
TGTGCCAGCAGTGATGAGGCGGGGGATCAGCCCCAGCATTTT
CASSDEAGDQPQHF
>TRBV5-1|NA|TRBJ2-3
TGCGCCAGCAGCTTGGCATGGGGGGCAGATACGCAGTATTTT
CASSLAWGADTQYF
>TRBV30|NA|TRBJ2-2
TGTGCCTGGAGTTCACAGGGCGACGGGGAGCTGTTTTTT
CAWSSQGDGELFF
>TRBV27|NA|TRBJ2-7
TGTGCCAGCAGTTTATGGGGGCGTCCCCACGAGCAGTACTTC
CASSLWGRPHEQYF
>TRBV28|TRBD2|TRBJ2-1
TGTGCCAGCAGTTTAGGGACTAGCGCATACAATGAGCAGTTCTTC
CASSLGTSAYNEQFF
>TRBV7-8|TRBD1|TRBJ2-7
TGTGCCAGCAGCTTCAACCGGGACAGGGTCTACGAGCAGTACTTC
CASSFNRDRVYEQYF
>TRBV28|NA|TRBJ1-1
TGTGCCAGCACCACGCAGGGAATAGCTTTCTTT
CASTTQGIAFF
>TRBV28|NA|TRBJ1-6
TGTGCCAGCGAGGGCAGGAGCTCCTATAATTCACCCCTCCACTTT
CASEGRSSYNSPLHF
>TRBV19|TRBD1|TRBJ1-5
TGTGCCAGCTCGGGGACAGGGGGAAATCAGCCCCAGCATTTT
CASSGTGGNQPQHF
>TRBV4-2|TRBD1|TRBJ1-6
TGTGCCAGCAGCCAAGAGCGACAGGGACGAAATTCACCCCTCCACTTT
CASSQERQGRNSPLHF
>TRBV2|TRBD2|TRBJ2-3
TGTGCCAGCAGTGATCTGGTAGCGGGGGGTGATACGCAGTATTTT
CASSDLVAGGDTQYF
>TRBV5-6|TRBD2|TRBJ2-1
TGTGCCAGCAGCTTGGTTAGCGGGGGCCTCAGCTCCTACAATGAGCAGTTCTTC
CASSLVSGGLSSYNEQFF
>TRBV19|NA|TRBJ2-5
TGTGCCAGTAGTATCCCAGGGGAAGAGACCCAGTACTTC
CASSIPGEETQYF